A selection of T cell receptor beta chains follows, all from one sample in a study of blood T cell repertoires in COVID-19. Some clones are missing from TCRdb's copy, which holds only in-frame ones; the method was immunoSEQ multiplex PCR. The profile covers 310,000 or so clones, with roughly 90% appearing a single time and 11% taken by the ten largest. Specimen: peripheral blood. The receptor set was obtained from a woman aged 30 to 39 with COVID-19, enrolled during active disease. CDR3s include the opening cysteine and the closing phenylalanine or tryptophan. A D gene is named only where the DNA matches it firmly. A clone size is listed for some rows: how often the clone was seen (once, few, many), or a class if it is expanded.

J,V,size,D,CDR3,DNA
TRBJ2-2,TRBV3-1/TRBV3-2,NA,TRBD1,CASSYRQGMTGELFF,TGTGCCAGCAGCTACCGACAGGGTATGACCGGGGAGCTGTTTTTT
TRBJ2-7,TRBV4-2,NA,NA,CASSQERAGEQYF,TGTGCCAGCAGCCAAGAAAGGGCAGGGGAGCAGTACTTC
TRBJ1-3,TRBV2,NA,NA,CASRVQGNTIYF,TGTGCCAGCAGGGTACAGGGAAACACCATATATTTT
TRBJ1-1,TRBV4-1,NA,TRBD1,CASSQVQGANTEAFF,TGCGCCAGCAGCCAAGTTCAGGGGGCGAACACTGAAGCTTTCTTT
TRBJ1-1,TRBV5-5,once,NA,CASSLDRNTEAFF,TGTGCCAGCAGCTTGGACAGGAACACTGAAGCTTTCTTT
TRBJ1-3,TRBV15,NA,NA,CATSRERRPGSGNTIYF,TGTGCCACCAGCAGAGAAAGGAGACCGGGCTCTGGAAACACCATATATTTT
TRBJ2-1,TRBV5-4,NA,NA,CASSPGGTYYNEQFF,TGTGCCAGCAGCCCTGGAGGGACCTACTACAATGAGCAGTTCTTC
TRBJ2-2,TRBV3-1/TRBV3-2,NA,TRBD2,CASSQNTGGTGELFF,TGTGCCAGCAGCCAAAATACGGGAGGTACCGGGGAGCTGTTTTTT
TRBJ2-1,TRBV28,NA,TRBD2,CASQTLTGTSGANEQFF,TGTGCCAGCCAAACCCTCACCGGGACTAGCGGGGCCAATGAGCAGTTCTTC
TRBJ2-2,TRBV28,NA,TRBD1,CASRSPGQGATGELFF,TGTGCCAGCAGGTCCCCGGGACAGGGGGCAACGGGGGAGCTGTTTTTT
TRBJ1-2,TRBV29-1,NA,NA,CSVAGAENYGYTF,TGCAGCGTTGCAGGGGCCGAGAACTATGGCTACACCTTC
TRBJ1-5,TRBV19,few,NA,CASSRVNSNQPQHF,TGTGCCAGTAGTCGCGTGAATAGCAATCAGCCCCAGCATTTT
TRBJ2-7,TRBV2,NA,NA,CASSEYGVAYEQYF,TGTGCCAGCAGTGAATACGGGGTCGCCTACGAGCAGTACTTC
TRBJ2-7,TRBV5-1,NA,TRBD2,CASSTTGLAGGPHDRRQYF,TGCGCCAGCAGCACGACCGGACTAGCGGGAGGGCCCCACGACCGAAGGCAGTACTTC
TRBJ2-5,TRBV5-5,NA,TRBD2,CASSVGTSGTQYF,TGTGCCAGCAGCGTAGGGACTAGCGGGACCCAGTACTTC
TRBJ1-2,TRBV28,once,NA,CASSLWSDSSYGYTF,TGTGCCAGCAGTTTATGGTCCGACTCCAGCTATGGCTACACCTTC
TRBJ1-3,TRBV28,NA,TRBD1,CASSLRRTGLVSGNTIYF,TGTGCCAGCAGTTTAAGGAGGACAGGGCTAGTCTCTGGAAACACCATATATTTT
TRBJ1-4,TRBV3-1/TRBV3-2,NA,TRBD1,CASSLATGTGSEKLFF,TGTGCCAGCAGCCTGGCGACCGGGACAGGGAGTGAAAAACTGTTTTTT
TRBJ1-6,TRBV7-6,NA,NA,CASSLEGGHNSPLHF,TGTGCCAGCAGCTTAGAGGGAGGGCACAATTCACCCCTCCACTTT
TRBJ2-1,TRBV2,NA,TRBD2,CASSFSGLAGVYNEQFF,TGTGCCAGCAGTTTTTCGGGGCTAGCGGGGGTCTACAATGAGCAGTTCTTC
TRBJ2-1,TRBV5-6,NA,NA,CASSLGAAGEQFF,TGTGCCAGCAGCTTGGGAGCGGCAGGTGAGCAGTTCTTC
TRBJ2-7,TRBV10-3,few,NA,CAIRTDSSYEQYF,TGTGCCATCAGGACCGACAGCTCCTACGAGCAGTACTTC
TRBJ1-6,TRBV30,NA,NA,CAWSADRISPLHF,TGTGCCTGGAGTGCAGACAGGATTTCACCCCTCCACTTT
TRBJ2-1,TRBV10-3,NA,NA,CASKLGPIGNNEQFF,TGTGCCAGCAAGTTGGGCCCGATAGGAAACAATGAGCAGTTCTTC
TRBJ2-3,TRBV6-2/TRBV6-3,NA,NA,CASSYWAGQDTQYF,TGTGCCAGCAGTTACTGGGCAGGCCAAGATACGCAGTATTTT
TRBJ2-3,TRBV11-3,NA,NA,CASSRRRDTQYF,TGTGCCAGCAGCCGGAGAAGGGATACGCAGTATTTT
TRBJ2-1,TRBV5-4,NA,TRBD2,CASSSGTSGGANEQFF,TGTGCCAGCAGCTCCGGGACTAGCGGAGGAGCCAATGAGCAGTTCTTC
TRBJ1-6,TRBV30,NA,NA,CAYSEGFGNNSPLHF,TGTGCCTATTCAGAGGGCTTCGGAAATAATTCACCCCTCCACTTT
TRBJ1-3,TRBV4-2,NA,NA,CASSQGSDSSGNTIYF,TGTGCCAGCAGCCAAGGATCGGACAGCTCTGGAAACACCATATATTTT
TRBJ2-7,TRBV27,NA,TRBD2,CASSLSGRASDEQYF,TGTGCCAGCAGTTTAAGCGGGAGGGCCTCTGACGAGCAGTACTTC
TRBJ2-7,TRBV11-2,few,NA,CASTIGGANEQYF,TGTGCCAGCACCATAGGAGGTGCCAACGAGCAGTACTTC